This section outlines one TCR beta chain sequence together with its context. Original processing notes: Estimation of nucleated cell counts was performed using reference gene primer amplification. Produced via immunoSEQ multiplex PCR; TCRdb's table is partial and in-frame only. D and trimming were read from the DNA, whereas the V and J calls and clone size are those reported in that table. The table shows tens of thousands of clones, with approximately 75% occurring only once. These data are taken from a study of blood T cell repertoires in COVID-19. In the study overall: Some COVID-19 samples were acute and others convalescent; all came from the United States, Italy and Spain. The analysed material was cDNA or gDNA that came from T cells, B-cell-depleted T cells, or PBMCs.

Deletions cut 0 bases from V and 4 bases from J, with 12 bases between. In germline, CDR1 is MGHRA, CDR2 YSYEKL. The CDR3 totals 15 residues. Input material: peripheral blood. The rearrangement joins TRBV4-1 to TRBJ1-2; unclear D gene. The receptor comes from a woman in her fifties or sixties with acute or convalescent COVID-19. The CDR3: CASSQDLSPGYGYTF. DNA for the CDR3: TGCGCCAGCAGCCAAGATCTGTCGCCCGGCTATGGCTACACCTTC.